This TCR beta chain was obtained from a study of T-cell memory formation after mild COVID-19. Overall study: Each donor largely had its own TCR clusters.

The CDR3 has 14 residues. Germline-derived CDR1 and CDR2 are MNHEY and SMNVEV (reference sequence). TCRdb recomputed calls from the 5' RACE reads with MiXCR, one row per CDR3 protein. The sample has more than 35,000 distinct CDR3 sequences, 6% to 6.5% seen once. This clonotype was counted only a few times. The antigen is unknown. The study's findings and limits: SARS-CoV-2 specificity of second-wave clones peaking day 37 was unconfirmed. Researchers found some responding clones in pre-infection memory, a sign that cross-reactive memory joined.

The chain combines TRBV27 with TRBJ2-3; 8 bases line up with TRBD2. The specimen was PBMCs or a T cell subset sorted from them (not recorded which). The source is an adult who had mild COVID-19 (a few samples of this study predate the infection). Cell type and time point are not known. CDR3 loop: CVTRRGGITDTQYF. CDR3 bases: TGTGTTACACGTCGGGGGGGCATAACAGATACGCAGTATTTT.